These 10 T cell receptor beta chains were sequenced from one sample in a study of identifying expanded T cells in peripheral blood. The method was immunoSEQ multiplex PCR; TCRdb's version includes in-frame clones alone and lacks a portion of them. The sample records 90,000 to 110,000 clones, about nine tenths being singletons. What was sequenced was blood. Every receptor here comes from a person between 18 and 69 years old in good health.

The chain couples TRBV5-6 to TRBJ1-2; D uncertain. The CDR3 has 14 amino acids. Trimming took 1 base from V and 2 from J, leaving 9 bases between them. CDR1 is SGHDT, CDR2 YYEEEE, per germline. The DNA of the CDR3 is TGTGCCAGCAGCTTGAGGCAACCAAACTATGGCTACACCTTC. As protein: CASSLRQPNYGYTF.

This clone was observed a single time. This sequence joins TRBV19 and TRBJ1-3; D is undetermined. Trimming took off 3 bases at V and 0 bases at J, with 18 bases between the two ends. Germline assignment: CDR1 LNHDA and CDR2 SQIVND (reference sequence). This CDR3 is 18 amino acids long. Here the CDR3 DNA reads TGTGCCAGTAGTATCCGCGGGTTGATCTCCAGCTCTGGAAACACCATATATTTT. Translating gives CASSIRGLISSSGNTIYF.

The chain combines TRBV9 with TRBJ2-7, with a weak D call TRBD1 (6 bases). The CDR3 is made up of 13 amino acids. Germline CDR1 reads SGDLS; CDR2 reads YYNGEE. V shed 3 bases and J shed 5 bases, with 12 bases lying between them. The CDR3 DNA follows: TGTGCCAGCAGCGCGACAGGTTTCCACGAGCAGTACTTC. It yields the protein CASSATGFHEQYF.

This clone has just a few counts. V usage is TRBV2 and J usage is TRBJ2-1; D may match TRBD1 or TRBD2 (5 bases each). The CDR3 is 18 residues long. The germline V and J ends were trimmed by 4 bases and 0 bases, with 19 bases remaining between them. Per germline, CDR1 SNHLY and CDR2 FYNNEI. The CDR3: CASSGGGSWRSSYNEQFF. The CDR3 nucleotides read TGTGCCAGCAGTGGGGGCGGTTCGTGGAGGAGCTCCTACAATGAGCAGTTCTTC. Together with reference TRBV2 and TRBJ2-1, the CDR3 gives the full variable domain: EPEVTQTPSHQVTQMGQEVILRCVPISNHLYFYWYRQILGQKVEFLVSFYNNEISEKSEIFDDQFSVERPDGSNFTLKIRSTKLEDSAMYFCASSGGGSWRSSYNEQFFGPGTRLTVL.

The V and J genes are TRBV6-6 and TRBJ2-2; 7 positions agree with TRBD2. CDR1 and CDR2 (germline): MNHNY, SVGAGI (reference sequence). The CDR3 consists of 16 residues. J gave up 6 bases and V 0 bases, and 7 bases lay outside the gene matches. CDR3 protein: CASSYSPGGSAGELFF. CDR3 coding DNA: TGTGCCAGCAGTTACTCCCCGGGGGGATCGGCCGGGGAGCTGTTTTTT.

The chain employs TRBV5-1 and TRBJ2-3; the match to TRBD2 covers 8 bases. After removal of 5 bases from V and 4 bases from J, the junction contained 9 bases not matched to a gene. Germline CDR1 and CDR2: SGHRS and YFSETQ. The CDR3 spans 15 residues. CDR3: CASSFPGLEADTQYF. The CDR3 bases are TGCGCCAGCAGTTTCCCGGGACTAGAGGCAGATACGCAGTATTTT.

In its sample, this clone was seen once. V gene TRBV15 combines with J gene TRBJ2-5, with D hard to call. Germline values: CDR1 LNHNV, CDR2 YYDKDF (reference sequence). Trimming took 5 bases from V and 6 from J, leaving 13 bases between them. This CDR3 comprises 13 residues. The CDR3 sequence is CATSQILSQTQYF. The CDR3 DNA sequence: TGTGCCACCAGCCAGATACTATCACAGACCCAGTACTTC.

The chain links TRBV2 to TRBJ2-4; D is ambiguous. The CDR3 covers 11 residues. Trimming cost V 5 bases and J 13 bases, with 12 bases left between them. Germline V gene sequence: CDR1 SNHLY, CDR2 FYNNEI. In DNA, the CDR3 is TGTGCCAGCAGTCCGGGTCCTGTACAGTACTTC. Encoded protein: CASSPGPVQYF.

The V gene is TRBV6-6, the J gene TRBJ1-2; 8 nucleotides align to TRBD1. CDR1 and CDR2 from the germline V gene are MNHNY and SVGAGI (reference sequence). This CDR3 has 14 residues. Trimming removed 2 bases from V and 7 bases from J; junction bases left unmatched: 6. CDR3 protein: CASSYLDRAGGYTF. CDR3 nucleotides: TGTGCCAGCAGTTACCTGGACAGGGCCGGTGGCTACACCTTC.

The chain links TRBV7-9 to TRBJ2-1; D gene ambiguous. Trimming removed 2 bases at V and 0 bases at J, with 8 bases between. Germline loops: CDR1 SEHNR, CDR2 FQNEAQ (reference sequence). The CDR3 loop spans 15 amino acids. CDR3 coding DNA: TGTGCCAGCAGCTTACAGGCGACCTCCTACAATGAGCAGTTCTTC. Its protein is CASSLQATSYNEQFF.